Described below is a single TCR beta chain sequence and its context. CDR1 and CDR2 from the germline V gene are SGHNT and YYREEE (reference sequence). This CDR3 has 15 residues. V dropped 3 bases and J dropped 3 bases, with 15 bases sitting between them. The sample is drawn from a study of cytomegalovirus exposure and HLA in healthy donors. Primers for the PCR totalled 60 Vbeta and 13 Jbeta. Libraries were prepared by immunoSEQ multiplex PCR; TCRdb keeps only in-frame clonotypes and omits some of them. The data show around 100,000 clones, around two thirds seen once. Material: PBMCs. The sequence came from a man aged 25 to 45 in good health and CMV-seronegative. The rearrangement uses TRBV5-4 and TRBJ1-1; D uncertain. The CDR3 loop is CASSSRLGRDTEAFF. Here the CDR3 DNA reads TGTGCCAGCAGCTCGCGACTCGGCCGGGACACTGAAGCTTTCTTT.